A single sample gave rise to the 3 T cell receptor beta chains below, sequenced in a study of cytomegalovirus exposure and HLA in healthy donors. PCR used 60 Vbeta primers and 13 Jbeta primers. Data came from immunoSEQ multiplex PCR; TCRdb stores just in-frame clones and leaves some out. The sample has 110,000 or so clones, more than 65% seen once. Sequences were obtained from PBMCs. All receptors derive from a woman under 30 in good health and CMV-seronegative.

This chain uses TRBV4-2 with TRBJ1-3, with D tentatively TRBD1 (5 bases). The CDR3 has 14 amino acids. Germline V CDR1 and CDR2: LGHNA, YNFKEQ. Trimming removed 3 bases from V and 2 bases from J, with 8 bases in between. DNA for the CDR3: TGTGCCAGCAGCCAGGGGCCGACTGGAAACACCATATATTTT. This translates into CASSQGPTGNTIYF.

This chain joins TRBV5-4 and TRBJ2-7; 11 bases map to TRBD2. After removal of 4 bases from V and 0 bases from J, the junction contained 3 bases not matched to a gene. The CDR3 is made up of 15 amino acids. The germline CDR1 and CDR2 sequences are SGHNT and YYREEE (reference sequence). CDR3 sequence (DNA): TGTGCCAGCAGCGGGGGGACTAGCGGCTCCTACGAGCAGTACTTC. It codes for CASSGGTSGSYEQYF.

The chain links TRBV19 to TRBJ2-7; D might be TRBD2 (5 bases). V dropped 3 bases and J dropped 3 bases, with 15 bases sitting between them. Germline V gene sequence: CDR1 LNHDA, CDR2 SQIVND (reference sequence). The CDR3 covers 15 residues. This CDR3 is CASSIIGEGSYEQYF. In DNA, the CDR3 is TGTGCCAGTAGTATTATCGGGGAAGGGAGCTACGAGCAGTACTTC.